Sequencing of this T cell receptor beta chain was carried out in a study of blood T cell repertoires in COVID-19. Looking at the study overall: From the United States, Italy and Spain came samples of acute and convalescent COVID-19.

Germline CDR1 reads LGHNT; CDR2 reads FRNRAP. The CDR3 length is 18 residues. Trimming stripped 7 bases from V and 0 bases from J, with 19 bases between. Participants were aged about 18 to 100 years from roughly 25 US areas. Self-reported history from a screening survey and questionnaire set each donor's cohort. In the original processing: Counts of nucleated cells, estimated from reference gene primer amplification, were obtained. Libraries were prepared by immunoSEQ multiplex PCR; TCRdb keeps only in-frame clonotypes and omits some of them. V and J calls and clone size are copied from that table; D and trimming were computed from the DNA. The sample yields about 400,000 clones, around 87% seen once.

The sequenced sample was PBMCs or T cells enriched from blood (not recorded which). This TCR was recovered from a woman aged 30 to 39 with acute COVID-19. This chain links TRBV12-5 with TRBJ2-6; possibly TRBD2 for D (6 bases). DNA of the CDR3: TGTGCTAGTGCCCCCTGGGGAGGACGGCGCTCTGGGGCCAACGTCCTGACTTTC. Its translation: CASAPWGGRRSGANVLTF.